Below, 8 T cell receptor beta chains from the same sample are listed, as sequenced in a study of T cell responses to AZD1222 COVID-19 vaccine. The method was immunoSEQ multiplex PCR; TCRdb's version includes in-frame clones alone and lacks a portion of them. The table records approximately 120,000 clones, roughly 90% of them present only once. The sequenced sample was peripheral blood, obtained on day 0 of AZD1222 vaccination. The origin of the receptors is an adult in good health.

CDR3 sequence (DNA): TGTGCCAGCAGCCCAGAGCCCACTGAAGCTTTCTTT. This encodes CASSPEPTEAFF. The V and J genes are TRBV6-5 and TRBJ1-1; D not resolved. The CDR3 is 12 amino acids. The germline V gene has CDR1 MNHEY and CDR2 SVGAGI. Trimming took off 6 bases at V and 4 bases at J, with 9 bases between the two ends.

This rearrangement joins TRBV11-2 to TRBJ2-2; perhaps TRBD2 as D (5 bases). The CDR3 loop spans 12 amino acids. V was pared by 7 bases and J by 6 bases, with 9 bases between. Germline V gene sequence: CDR1 SGHAT, CDR2 FQNNGV. The CDR3 sequence: CASNTGSGELFF. Here the CDR3 DNA reads TGTGCCAGCAACACGGGGTCCGGGGAGCTGTTTTTT.

This clone has only one observation. The chain combines TRBV11-2 with TRBJ1-6; D is uncertain. The germline V gene encodes CDR1 SGHAT and CDR2 FQNNGV. The CDR3 covers 13 residues. V shed 2 bases and J shed 7 bases, with 6 bases lying between them. The CDR3, as DNA: TGTGCCAGCAGCTTAAGCTTAAATTCACCCCTCCACTTT. Its translation: CASSLSLNSPLHF.

The rearrangement joins TRBV28 to TRBJ2-1, with 11 positions matching TRBD2. The CDR3 runs to 15 residues. The V gene end was trimmed by 6 bases and the J gene end by 6 bases; junction bases not matched to a gene: 7. Germline V gene lookup returns CDR1 MDHEN and CDR2 SYDVKM. The CDR3 bases are TGTGCCAGCAGCGTGACTAGCGGGAAGGTCAATGAGCAGTTCTTC. It specifies CASSVTSGKVNEQFF.

The chain couples TRBV19 to TRBJ2-2; perhaps TRBD2 as D (6 bases). Trimming shortened V by 5 bases and J by 5 bases, and 21 bases separated the two germline ends. From germline, CDR1 is LNHDA and CDR2 SQIVND (reference sequence). The CDR3 consists of 17 residues. This chain's CDR3 is CASSGPPGVQGTGELFF. The DNA for the CDR3 is TGTGCCAGTAGTGGGCCGCCGGGGGTTCAAGGTACCGGGGAGCTGTTTTTT.

V is TRBV11-3 and J is TRBJ1-1; D ambiguous. V lost 3 bases to trimming and J lost 0 bases, with 5 bases between them. The germline gives CDR1 SGHNT, CDR2 YENEEA. The CDR3 is 13 residues long. The CDR3 DNA is TGTGCCAGCAGCTTTGAGCTGAACACTGAAGCTTTCTTT. Translated, it gives CASSFELNTEAFF.

The genes are TRBV18 and TRBJ1-1; 9 bases line up with TRBD1. The CDR3 totals 14 residues. With 6 bases clipped from V and 1 base from J, the junction kept 3 bases outside the gene matches. Germline V gene sequence: CDR1 KGHSH, CDR2 LQKENI. The CDR3 DNA sequence: TGTGCCAGCTCTCTGACAGGGGGGAACACTGAAGCTTTCTTT. Translating it yields CASSLTGGNTEAFF.

The chain employs TRBV4-1 and TRBJ2-7; 9 bases align to TRBD1. V shed 2 bases and J 5 bases; nucleotides not matched to a gene: 4. The CDR3 loop spans 14 amino acids. From germline, CDR1 is MGHRA and CDR2 YSYEKL. The CDR3 protein is CASSQQDRGNEQYF. In DNA form, the CDR3 reads TGCGCCAGCAGCCAACAGGACAGGGGCAACGAGCAGTACTTC.